One and the same sample provided the 10 T cell receptor beta chains below, sequenced in a study of cytomegalovirus exposure and HLA in healthy donors. This PCR relied on a set of 60 Vbeta primers and 13 Jbeta primers. TCRdb keeps only in-frame clones here, not all; method: immunoSEQ multiplex PCR. The sample has about 190,000 clones, more than 75% seen once. Sequencing was done on a sample of PBMCs. The receptors originated from a man in his forties or fifties in good health and CMV-seropositive.

This chain joins TRBV19 and TRBJ2-2, with 14 bases matching TRBD2. The V gene end was trimmed by 6 bases and the J gene end by 3 bases; junction bases not matched to a gene: 3. Germline V gives CDR1 LNHDA, CDR2 SQIVND (reference sequence). The CDR3 spans 16 residues. The CDR3 DNA is TGTGCCAGTAGCCGACTAGCGGGAGGGGACACCGGGGAGCTGTTTTTT. It encodes CASSRLAGGDTGELFF.

The V call is TRBV7-2, the J call TRBJ2-5, with D perhaps TRBD1 (5 bases). V lost 6 bases and J 2 bases, leaving 7 bases between the germline ends. This CDR3 is built from 12 residues. Germline CDR1 is SGHTA and CDR2 is FQGNSA. CDR3 nucleotides: TGTGCCAGCAGTGACAGTCAAGAGACCCAGTACTTC. Protein product: CASSDSQETQYF.

The sample holds a few counts of this clone. Here the CDR3 DNA reads TGCGCCAGCAGCCAAGAAGTGACCCCTAGCGGGAGGGGGAGAGATACGCAGTATTTT. Translated: CASSQEVTPSGRGRDTQYF. This rearrangement joins TRBV4-1 to TRBJ2-3; 12 bases agree with TRBD2. This CDR3 comprises 19 residues. Trimming removed 0 bases from V and 5 bases from J; junction bases left unmatched: 12. From germline, CDR1 is MGHRA and CDR2 YSYEKL.

This clone has only one observation. The V gene is TRBV2, the J gene TRBJ1-5, with a possible D match to TRBD1 (5 bases). This CDR3 is 13 amino acids long. The germline CDR1 and CDR2 sequences are SNHLY and FYNNEI. V was trimmed by 8 bases and J by 6 bases, leaving 14 bases between them. As DNA, the CDR3 is TGTGCCAGCGGGGCGCAGTTCAGTCAGCCCCAGCATTTT. Amino acids: CASGAQFSQPQHF.

The chain couples TRBV5-1 to TRBJ2-7; 9 nucleotides match TRBD1. With 5 bases clipped from V and 4 bases from J, the junction kept 10 bases outside the gene matches. This CDR3 is built from 15 residues. CDR1 and CDR2 from the germline V gene are SGHRS and YFSETQ. The CDR3 nucleotides read TGCGCCAGCAGGGGGGCCAACAGGGGGCTGTACGAGCAGTACTTC. This sequence encodes CASRGANRGLYEQYF.

The J gene is TRBJ2-5, the V gene TRBV2; D is perhaps TRBD2 (5 bases). The CDR3 runs 13 residues. The germline V gene encodes CDR1 SNHLY and CDR2 FYNNEI. The V gene lost 3 bases and the J gene lost 7 bases, with 12 bases spanning the gap. CDR3 protein: CASSEGLDLTQYF. In DNA form, the CDR3 reads TGTGCCAGCAGTGAGGGATTGGACTTGACCCAGTACTTC.

Note on this clone: At the DNA level, this CDR3 is encoded by other sequences in the same sample as well. The V and J genes are TRBV6-6 and TRBJ1-5; D is uncertain. The CDR3 length is 13 residues. CDR1 MNHNY and CDR2 SVGAGI come from the germline V gene (reference sequence). V shed 4 bases and J shed 2 bases, with 6 bases lying between them. The CDR3, as DNA: TGTGCCAGCAGTTCCCAGGGCAATCAGCCCCAGCATTTT. Its translation: CASSSQGNQPQHF.

V gene TRBV7-6 combines with J gene TRBJ1-3; maybe TRBD1 (5 bases). The V gene's germline CDR1 is SGHVS and CDR2 FNYEAQ. Trimming cost V 5 bases and J 3 bases, with 23 bases left between them. CDR3 length equals 18 residues. The CDR3 DNA follows: TGTGCCAGCAGCCCGGTTGGCAGGGTGTCGCGACTTGGAAACACCATATATTTT. Its translation is CASSPVGRVSRLGNTIYF.

This clone was detected only a few times. The chain recombines TRBV5-4 with TRBJ1-1; 7 bases fit TRBD1. CDR1 and CDR2 from the germline V gene are SGHNT and YYREEE (reference sequence). The CDR3 totals 14 residues. V was pared by 3 bases and J by 0 bases, with 2 bases of the junction left unmatched. CDR3 in amino acids: CASSWGQMNTEAFF. The CDR3 DNA sequence: TGTGCCAGCAGCTGGGGACAGATGAACACTGAAGCTTTCTTT.

The chain combines TRBV2 with TRBJ2-2, with a tentative D call TRBD1 (5 bases). The length of the CDR3 is 14 residues. Trimming left V 4 bases short and J 6 bases short, with 12 bases between. The V gene's germline CDR1 is SNHLY and CDR2 FYNNEI. CDR3 nucleotides: TGTGCCAGCAGTGGCGGAACACAGGCCGGGGAGCTGTTTTTT. Its translation is CASSGGTQAGELFF.